Shown below are 5 T cell receptor beta chains from a single sample sequenced in a study of blood T cell repertoires in COVID-19. Sequencing used immunoSEQ multiplex PCR; TCRdb keeps in-frame clones, though not all of them. The data contain 140,000 to 150,000 clones, 88% of them singletons. What was sequenced was peripheral blood. All receptors come from a human donor in a cohort sampled during active COVID-19.

The CDR3 DNA reads TGTGCCAGCAGTCCTAGACAGGGGGCTTGGAACACTGAAGCTTTCTTT. Translated, it gives CASSPRQGAWNTEAFF. This chain uses TRBV7-2 with TRBJ1-1, with TRBD1 identical over 10 bases. Germline lookup yields CDR1 SGHTA and CDR2 FQGNSA. This CDR3 contains 16 residues. Trimming removed 6 bases from V and 1 base from J; junction bases left unmatched: 8.

The chain carries TRBV7-9 and TRBJ2-3; D remains ambiguous. This CDR3 is built from 11 residues. Trimming took off 5 bases at V and 3 bases at J, with 3 bases between the two ends. The V gene's germline CDR1 is SEHNR and CDR2 FQNEAQ (reference sequence). CDR3: CASSRTDTQYF. As DNA, the CDR3 is TGTGCCAGCAGCCGGACAGATACGCAGTATTTT.

The chain joins TRBV6-2 or TRBV6-3 to TRBJ1-1; D may be TRBD1 (5 bases). The CDR3 length is 14 residues. The germline CDR1 and CDR2 sequences are MNHEY and SVGEGT. The V gene lost 0 bases and the J gene lost 1 base, with 6 bases spanning the gap. The DNA of the CDR3 is TGTGCCAGCAGTTACTCCCAGGGGAACACTGAAGCTTTCTTT. This sequence encodes CASSYSQGNTEAFF.

The chain joins TRBV19 to TRBJ1-4; 9 positions match TRBD1. Trimming cost V 8 bases and J 7 bases; bases outside gene matches: 14. The length of the CDR3 is 16 residues. Germline V gene data show CDR1 as LNHDA and CDR2 as SQIVND (reference sequence). The chain's CDR3 is CASRGGTGRFLEKLFF. In nucleotides, the CDR3 is TGTGCCAGTCGAGGAGGGACAGGGAGGTTCCTTGAAAAACTGTTTTTT.

The chain carries TRBV27 and TRBJ1-2; D ambiguous. CDR3 length: 13 amino acids. V shed 3 bases and J shed 1 base, with 6 bases lying between them. Germline V lookup: CDR1 MNHEY, CDR2 SMNVEV (reference sequence). CDR3 protein: CASSLSFNYGYTF. The CDR3 DNA reads TGTGCCAGCAGTTTGAGCTTTAACTATGGCTACACCTTC.